Each of the 7 T cell receptor beta chains below was sequenced from the same sample in a study of T cell responses to AZD1222 COVID-19 vaccine (dated by TCRdb to the early 2020s). The library was produced with the immunoSEQ multiplex PCR assay. The table comes from immuneACCESS by way of TCRdb, which keeps in-frame sequences with V and J called. Part of the clones is missing from these tables; in studies checked, under half for an unresolved V gene and the rest for unknown reasons. Present in this sample are around 97,000 clones, 91% of which were seen just once. 45% of the sample is taken by the ten largest. The time point tag for this specimen amounts to: baseline before first vaccination. This specimen was peripheral blood, taken on day 0 of AZD1222 vaccination. The receptors were sampled from an adult in good health.

This rearrangement joins TRBV28 to TRBJ2-5; a weak D match, TRBD1 (5 bases). Germline V CDR1 and CDR2: MDHEN, SYDVKM. Trimming pared 2 bases from V and 5 bases from J, leaving 9 bases between. CDR3 length equals 13 residues. DNA for the CDR3: TGTGCCAGCAGTTTAATCAGGGATGAGACCCAGTACTTC. Protein sequence: CASSLIRDETQYF. Complete variable domain (other parts from reference TRBV28 and TRBJ2-5): DVKVTQSSRYLVKRTGEKVFLECVQDMDHENMFWYRQDPGLGLRLIYFSYDVKMKEKGDIPEGYSVSREKKERFSLILESASTNQTSMYLCASSLIRDETQYFGPGTRLLVL.

The rearrangement joins TRBV11-3 to TRBJ2-3, with D perhaps being TRBD1 or TRBD2 (7 bases each). The CDR3 is 16 amino acids. Germline CDR1 SGHNT, CDR2 YENEEA. The V and J ends lost 5 bases and 5 bases respectively, with 20 bases between them. CDR3 loop: CASSLGGQGVGDTQYF. The DNA of the CDR3 is TGTGCCAGCAGCCTGGGGGGGCAGGGGGTTGGAGATACGCAGTATTTT.

The J gene is TRBJ1-3, the V gene TRBV5-1, with a tentative D call TRBD1 (6 bases). CDR1 SGHRS and CDR2 YFSETQ come from the germline V gene. The V end was cut by 4 bases, the J end by 0 bases, with 17 bases between. The CDR3 runs to 17 residues. CDR3 DNA sequence: TGCGCCAGCAGCGTGGCAGGGGCCGAAAGCTCTGGAAACACCATATATTTT. Translated, it gives CASSVAGAESSGNTIYF.

CDR3 loop: CASSVATGNTIYF. Here the CDR3 DNA reads TGTGCCAGCAGCGTAGCTACTGGAAACACCATATATTTT. The V call is TRBV9, the J call TRBJ1-3; D is unresolved. The V end lost 0 bases, the J end lost 2 bases, and 3 bases lay between the germline ends. Germline CDR1 SGDLS, CDR2 YYNGEE. The length of the CDR3 is 13 residues.

The rearrangement links TRBV27 to TRBJ1-6, with D possibly matching TRBD1 (5 bases). The length of the CDR3 is 17 residues. From germline, CDR1 is MNHEY and CDR2 SMNVEV (reference sequence). Trimming shortened V by 3 bases and J by 9 bases, and 21 bases separated the two germline ends. CDR3 DNA: TGTGCCAGCAGTTTCTATCTGGGGAGGTCGGGGGGTTCACCCCTCCACTTT. Translated: CASSFYLGRSGGSPLHF.

This clone has just one count. The chain is built from TRBV6-2 or TRBV6-3 and TRBJ2-1; 13 bases map to TRBD2. J gave up 7 bases and V 2 bases, and 8 bases lay outside the gene matches. The CDR3 is made up of 17 amino acids. The germline CDR1 and CDR2 sequences are MNHEY and SVGEGT. The CDR3 DNA reads TGTGCCAGCAGTTACCCTACCGGGACTAGCGGGATAAATGAGCAGTTCTTC. It encodes CASSYPTGTSGINEQFF.

The V and J genes are TRBV7-8 and TRBJ1-5, with D unresolved. Trimming took 1 base from V and 5 from J, leaving 3 bases between them. The germline V gene encodes CDR1 SGHVS and CDR2 FQNEAQ. The CDR3 length is 12 residues. The CDR3 loop reads CASSLGYQPQHF. The CDR3, as DNA: TGTGCCAGCAGCTTAGGATATCAGCCCCAGCATTTT.